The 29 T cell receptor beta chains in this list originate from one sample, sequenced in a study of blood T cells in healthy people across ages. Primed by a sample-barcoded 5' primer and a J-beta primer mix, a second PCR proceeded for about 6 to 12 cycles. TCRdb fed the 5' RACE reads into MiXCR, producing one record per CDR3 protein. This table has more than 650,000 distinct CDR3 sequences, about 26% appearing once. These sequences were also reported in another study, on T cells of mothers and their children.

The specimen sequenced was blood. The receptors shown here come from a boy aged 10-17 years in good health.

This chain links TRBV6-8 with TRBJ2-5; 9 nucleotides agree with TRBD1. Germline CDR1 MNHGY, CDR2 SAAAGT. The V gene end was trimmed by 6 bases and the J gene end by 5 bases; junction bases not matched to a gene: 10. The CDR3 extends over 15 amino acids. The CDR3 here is CASRFGTGPGETQYF. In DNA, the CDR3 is TGTGCCAGCAGGTTCGGGACAGGGCCGGGCGAGACCCAGTACTTC.

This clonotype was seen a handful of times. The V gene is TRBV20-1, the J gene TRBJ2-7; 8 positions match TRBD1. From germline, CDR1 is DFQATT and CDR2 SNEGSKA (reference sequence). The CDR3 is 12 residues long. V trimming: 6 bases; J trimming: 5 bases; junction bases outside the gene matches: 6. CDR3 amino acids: CSARDRRHEQYF. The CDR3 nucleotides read TGCAGTGCGAGGGACAGGAGGCACGAGCAGTACTTC.

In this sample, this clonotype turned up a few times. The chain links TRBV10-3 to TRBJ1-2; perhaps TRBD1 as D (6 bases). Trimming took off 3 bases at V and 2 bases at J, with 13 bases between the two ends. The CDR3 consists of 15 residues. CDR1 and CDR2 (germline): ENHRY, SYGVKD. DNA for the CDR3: TGTGCCATCAGTGATCCGGGTCAGGGGAACTATGGCTACACCTTC. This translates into CAISDPGQGNYGYTF.

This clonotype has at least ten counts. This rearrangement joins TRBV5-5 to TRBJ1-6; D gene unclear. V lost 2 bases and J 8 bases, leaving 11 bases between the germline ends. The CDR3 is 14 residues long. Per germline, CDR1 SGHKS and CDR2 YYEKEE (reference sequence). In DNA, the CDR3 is TGTGCCAGCAGCTTAGGGTGGTATGATTCACCCCTCCACTTT. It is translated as CASSLGWYDSPLHF.

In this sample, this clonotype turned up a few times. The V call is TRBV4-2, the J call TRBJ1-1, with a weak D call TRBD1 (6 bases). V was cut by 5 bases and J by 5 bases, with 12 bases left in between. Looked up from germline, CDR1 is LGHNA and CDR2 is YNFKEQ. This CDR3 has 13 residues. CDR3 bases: TGTGCCAGCAGCGAGGGGGGTTGGACTGAAGCTTTCTTT. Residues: CASSEGGWTEAFF.

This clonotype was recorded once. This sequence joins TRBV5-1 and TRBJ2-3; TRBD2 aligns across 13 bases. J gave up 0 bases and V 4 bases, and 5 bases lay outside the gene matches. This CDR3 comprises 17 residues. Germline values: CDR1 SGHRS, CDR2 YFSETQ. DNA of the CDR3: TGCGCCAGCAGCGAGGGGACTAGCGGGACTAGCACAGATACGCAGTATTTT. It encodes CASSEGTSGTSTDTQYF. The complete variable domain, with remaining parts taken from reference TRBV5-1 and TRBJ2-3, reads KAGVTQTPRYLIKTRGQQVTLSCSPISGHRSVSWYQQTPGQGLQFLFEYFSETQRNKGNFPGRFSGRQFSNSRSEMNVSTLELGDSALYLCASSEGTSGTSTDTQYFGPGTRLTVL.

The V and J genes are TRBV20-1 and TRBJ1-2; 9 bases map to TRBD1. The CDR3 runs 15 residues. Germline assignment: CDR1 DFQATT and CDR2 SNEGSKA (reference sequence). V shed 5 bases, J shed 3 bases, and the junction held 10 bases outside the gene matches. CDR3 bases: TGCAGTGCTGTCCGGGACAGGGACGGGGACTATGGCTACACCTTC. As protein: CSAVRDRDGDYGYTF.

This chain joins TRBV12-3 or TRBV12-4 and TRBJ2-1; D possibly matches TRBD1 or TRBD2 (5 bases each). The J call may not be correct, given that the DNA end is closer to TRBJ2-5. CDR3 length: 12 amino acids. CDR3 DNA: TGTGCCAGCAGTACCTCTGGGGGGACCCAGTACTTC. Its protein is CASSTSGGTQYF.

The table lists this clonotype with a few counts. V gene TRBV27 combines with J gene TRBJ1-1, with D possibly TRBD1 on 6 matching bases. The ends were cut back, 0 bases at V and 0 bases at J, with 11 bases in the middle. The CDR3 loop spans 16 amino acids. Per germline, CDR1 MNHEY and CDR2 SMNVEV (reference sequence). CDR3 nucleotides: TGTGCCAGCAGTTTATCGGAGGGGGACTTGAACACTGAAGCTTTCTTT. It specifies CASSLSEGDLNTEAFF.

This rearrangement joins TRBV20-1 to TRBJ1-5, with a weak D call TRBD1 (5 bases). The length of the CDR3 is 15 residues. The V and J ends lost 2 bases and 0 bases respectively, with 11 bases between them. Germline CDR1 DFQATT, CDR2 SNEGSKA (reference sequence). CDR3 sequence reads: CSARWGGNSNQPQHF. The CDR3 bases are TGCAGTGCTAGATGGGGCGGCAATAGCAATCAGCCCCAGCATTTT.

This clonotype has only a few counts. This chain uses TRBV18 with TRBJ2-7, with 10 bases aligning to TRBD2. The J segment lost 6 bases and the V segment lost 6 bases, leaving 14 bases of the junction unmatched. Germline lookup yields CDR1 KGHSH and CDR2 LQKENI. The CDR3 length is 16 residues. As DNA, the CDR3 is TGTGCCAGCTCCAACGGCGGAAGCGGGGGGGCCATCGAGCAGTACTTC. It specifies CASSNGGSGGAIEQYF.

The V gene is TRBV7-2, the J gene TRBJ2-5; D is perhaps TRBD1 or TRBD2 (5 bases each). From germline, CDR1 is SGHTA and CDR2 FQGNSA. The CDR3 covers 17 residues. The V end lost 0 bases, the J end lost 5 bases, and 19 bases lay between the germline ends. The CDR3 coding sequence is TGTGCCAGCAGCTTAGCGATCGGGGCACATTTCGGGGAGACCCAGTACTTC. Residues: CASSLAIGAHFGETQYF.

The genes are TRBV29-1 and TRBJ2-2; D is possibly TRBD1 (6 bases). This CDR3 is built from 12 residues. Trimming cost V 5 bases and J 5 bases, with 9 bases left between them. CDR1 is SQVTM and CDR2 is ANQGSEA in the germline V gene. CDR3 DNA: TGCAGCGTTTTTGGACAGACCGGGGAGCTGTTTTTT. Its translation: CSVFGQTGELFF.

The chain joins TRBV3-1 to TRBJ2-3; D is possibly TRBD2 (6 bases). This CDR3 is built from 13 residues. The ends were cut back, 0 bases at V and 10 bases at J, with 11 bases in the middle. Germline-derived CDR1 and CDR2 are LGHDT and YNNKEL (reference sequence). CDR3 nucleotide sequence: TGTGCCAGCAGCCAAGATCACGGGGGTGCGCAGTATTTT. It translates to CASSQDHGGAQYF.

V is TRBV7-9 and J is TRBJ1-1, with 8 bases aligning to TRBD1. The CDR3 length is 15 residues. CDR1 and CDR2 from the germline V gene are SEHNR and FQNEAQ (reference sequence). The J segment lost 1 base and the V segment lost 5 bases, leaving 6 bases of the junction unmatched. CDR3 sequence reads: CASSATTGGNTEAFF. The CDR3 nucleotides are TGTGCCAGCAGCGCAACCACAGGGGGGAACACTGAAGCTTTCTTT.

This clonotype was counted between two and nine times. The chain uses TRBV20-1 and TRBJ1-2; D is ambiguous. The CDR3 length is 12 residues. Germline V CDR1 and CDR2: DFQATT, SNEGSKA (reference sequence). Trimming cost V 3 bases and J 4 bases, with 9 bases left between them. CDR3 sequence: CSASSQIYGYTF. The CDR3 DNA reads TGCAGTGCTAGTAGTCAAATCTATGGCTACACCTTC.

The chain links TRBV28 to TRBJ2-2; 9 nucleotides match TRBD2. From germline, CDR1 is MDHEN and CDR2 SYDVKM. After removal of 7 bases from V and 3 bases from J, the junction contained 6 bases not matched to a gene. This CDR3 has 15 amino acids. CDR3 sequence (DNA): TGTGCCAGCATGCCTAGCGGGGTATACACCGGGGAGCTGTTTTTT. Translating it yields CASMPSGVYTGELFF.

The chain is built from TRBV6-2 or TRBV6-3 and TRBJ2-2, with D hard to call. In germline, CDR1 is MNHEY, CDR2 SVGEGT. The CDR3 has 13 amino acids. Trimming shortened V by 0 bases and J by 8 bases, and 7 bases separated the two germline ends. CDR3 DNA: TGTGCCAGCAGTTACTCGATGAAGGGGGAGCTGTTTTTT. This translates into CASSYSMKGELFF.

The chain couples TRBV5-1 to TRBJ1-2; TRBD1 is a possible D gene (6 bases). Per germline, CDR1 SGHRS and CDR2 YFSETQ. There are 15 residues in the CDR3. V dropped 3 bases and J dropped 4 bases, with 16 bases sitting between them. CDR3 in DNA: TGCGCCAGCAGCTGGACCTGGACAGCCCTCTATGGCTACACCTTC. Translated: CASSWTWTALYGYTF. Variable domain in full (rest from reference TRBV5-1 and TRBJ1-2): KAGVTQTPRYLIKTRGQQVTLSCSPISGHRSVSWYQQTPGQGLQFLFEYFSETQRNKGNFPGRFSGRQFSNSRSEMNVSTLELGDSALYLCASSWTWTALYGYTFGSGTRLTVV.

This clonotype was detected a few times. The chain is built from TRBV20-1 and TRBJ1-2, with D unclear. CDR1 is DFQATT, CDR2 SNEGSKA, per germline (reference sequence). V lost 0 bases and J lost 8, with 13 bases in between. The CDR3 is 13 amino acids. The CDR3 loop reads CSAREEAESGYTF. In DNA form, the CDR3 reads TGCAGTGCTAGAGAGGAGGCGGAGAGCGGCTACACCTTC.

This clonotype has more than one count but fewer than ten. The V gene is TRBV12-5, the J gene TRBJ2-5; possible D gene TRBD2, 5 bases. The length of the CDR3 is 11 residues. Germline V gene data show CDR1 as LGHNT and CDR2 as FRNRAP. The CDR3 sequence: CASGLSETQYF. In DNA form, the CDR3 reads TGTGCCAGCGGCTTATCCGAGACCCAGTACTTC.

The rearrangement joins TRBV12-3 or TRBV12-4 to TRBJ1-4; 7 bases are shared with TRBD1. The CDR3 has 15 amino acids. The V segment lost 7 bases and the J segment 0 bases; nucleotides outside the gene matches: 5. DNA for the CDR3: TGTGCCAGCACACCGCAGGGGGCAACTAATGAAAAACTGTTTTTT. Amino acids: CASTPQGATNEKLFF.

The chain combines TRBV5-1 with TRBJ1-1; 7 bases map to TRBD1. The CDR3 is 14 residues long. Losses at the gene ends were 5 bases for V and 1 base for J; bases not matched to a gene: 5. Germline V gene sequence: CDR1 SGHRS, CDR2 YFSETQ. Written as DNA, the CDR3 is TGCGCCAGCAGTTACAGGGGAGGGAACACTGAAGCTTTCTTT. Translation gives CASSYRGGNTEAFF.

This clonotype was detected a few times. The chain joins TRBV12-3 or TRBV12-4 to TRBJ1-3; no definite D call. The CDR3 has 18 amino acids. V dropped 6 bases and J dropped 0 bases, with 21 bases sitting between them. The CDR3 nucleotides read TGTGCCAGCAGCCACCGGAAGGACTACAGCTTCTCTGGAAACACCATATATTTT. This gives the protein CASSHRKDYSFSGNTIYF.

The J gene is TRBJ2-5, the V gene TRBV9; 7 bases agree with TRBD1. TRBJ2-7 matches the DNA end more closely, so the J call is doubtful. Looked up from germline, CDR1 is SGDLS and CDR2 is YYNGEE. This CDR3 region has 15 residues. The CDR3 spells CASSFGQESTYEQYF. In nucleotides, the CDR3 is TGTGCCAGCAGCTTCGGACAGGAGAGTACCTACGAGCAGTACTTC.

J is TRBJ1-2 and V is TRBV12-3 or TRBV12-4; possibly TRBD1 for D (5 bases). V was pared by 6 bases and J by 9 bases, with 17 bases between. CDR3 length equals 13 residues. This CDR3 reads CASRTTEPYSYTF. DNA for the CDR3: TGTGCCAGCAGGACGACAGAGCCTTATAGCTACACCTTC.

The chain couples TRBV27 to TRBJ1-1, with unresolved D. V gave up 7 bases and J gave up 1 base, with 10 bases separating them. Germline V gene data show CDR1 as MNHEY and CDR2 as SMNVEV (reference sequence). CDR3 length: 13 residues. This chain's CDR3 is CASKSLPNTEAFF. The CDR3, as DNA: TGTGCCAGCAAGAGTCTGCCGAACACTGAAGCTTTCTTT.

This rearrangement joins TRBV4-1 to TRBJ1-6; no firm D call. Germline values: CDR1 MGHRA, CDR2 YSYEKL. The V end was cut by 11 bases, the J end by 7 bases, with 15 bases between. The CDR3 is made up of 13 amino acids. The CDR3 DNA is TGCGCCGCCGGTAGGGTTCCGAATTCACCCCTCCACTTT. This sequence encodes CAAGRVPNSPLHF.

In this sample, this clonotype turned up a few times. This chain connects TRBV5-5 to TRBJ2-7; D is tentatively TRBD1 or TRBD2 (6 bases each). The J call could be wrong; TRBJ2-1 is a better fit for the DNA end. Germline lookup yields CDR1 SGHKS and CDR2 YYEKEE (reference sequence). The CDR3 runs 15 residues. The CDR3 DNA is TGTGCCAGCAGCTTGTGGGGGGCCCCTTACAATGAGCAGTTCTTC. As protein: CASSLWGAPYNEQFF.